A selection of T cell receptor beta chains follows, all from one sample in a study of T-cell reconstitution after alpha-beta-depleted transplantation in children. MiXCR was run by TCRdb on the PCR reads, yielding one entry per CDR3 protein. Of hundreds of thousands of distinct CDR3 sequences in the sample, 32% were seen once. The sample was PBMCs from the stem cell graft donor, taken from the stem cell graft. All receptors derive from a human donor who donated a stem cell graft to a child with aplastic anemia. Both conserved end residues are trimmed from each CDR3. Each record gives: V gene, J gene, CDR3 protein.

V gene: TRBV20-1; J gene: TRBJ1-2; CDR3 protein: SARGDQGVNYGYT
V gene: TRBV28; J gene: TRBJ2-7; CDR3 protein: ASRRQWEQY
V gene: TRBV4-3; J gene: TRBJ2-1; CDR3 protein: ASSRGRSSYNEQF
V gene: TRBV18; J gene: TRBJ1-1; CDR3 protein: ASSPTQGSGTEAF
V gene: TRBV11-2; J gene: TRBJ2-5; CDR3 protein: ASSLIAGGPQETQY
V gene: TRBV6-2/TRBV6-3; J gene: TRBJ1-5; CDR3 protein: ASTDRTASNQPQH
V gene: TRBV6-6; J gene: TRBJ2-7; CDR3 protein: ASSYSGSYEQY
V gene: TRBV29-1; J gene: TRBJ2-7; CDR3 protein: SVGGGGYEQY
V gene: TRBV7-9; J gene: TRBJ1-2; CDR3 protein: ASSAQVRGADGYT
V gene: TRBV5-4; J gene: TRBJ2-1; CDR3 protein: ASSFYSNEQF
V gene: TRBV7-8; J gene: TRBJ1-4; CDR3 protein: ASSHSRVHEKLF
V gene: TRBV6-1; J gene: TRBJ1-1; CDR3 protein: ASSAGDRRYTEAF
V gene: TRBV7-2; J gene: TRBJ2-1; CDR3 protein: ASSKGGSGTYNEQF
V gene: TRBV4-3; J gene: TRBJ1-4; CDR3 protein: ASSQDPQGNEKLF
V gene: TRBV5-6; J gene: TRBJ2-1; CDR3 protein: ASSVQVNEQF
V gene: TRBV28; J gene: TRBJ1-2; CDR3 protein: ASSPGNYGYT
V gene: TRBV5-1; J gene: TRBJ1-1; CDR3 protein: ASSPTGARNTEAF
V gene: TRBV20-1; J gene: TRBJ2-5; CDR3 protein: SASSGHRGETQY
V gene: TRBV12-3/TRBV12-4; J gene: TRBJ2-4; CDR3 protein: ASGVDSSAIQY
V gene: TRBV18; J gene: TRBJ2-1; CDR3 protein: ASSQLAGINNEQF
V gene: TRBV20-1; J gene: TRBJ2-3; CDR3 protein: SARTQSGSSTDTQY
V gene: TRBV7-2; J gene: TRBJ2-7; CDR3 protein: ASSLSGASGMYEQY
V gene: TRBV7-8; J gene: TRBJ2-2; CDR3 protein: ASSPQVRDTFLPNTGELF
V gene: TRBV20-1; J gene: TRBJ2-1; CDR3 protein: SATGLSSYNEQF
V gene: TRBV12-3/TRBV12-4; J gene: TRBJ1-1; CDR3 protein: ASSTNRDHTEAF
V gene: TRBV29-1; J gene: TRBJ2-6; CDR3 protein: SVGDGAGANVLT
V gene: TRBV12-3/TRBV12-4; J gene: TRBJ1-5; CDR3 protein: ASSSTGRSNQPQH
V gene: TRBV6-5; J gene: TRBJ1-2; CDR3 protein: ASSYVVDRVVSGYT
V gene: TRBV29-1; J gene: TRBJ2-5; CDR3 protein: SVEESPRETQY
V gene: TRBV28; J gene: TRBJ2-7; CDR3 protein: ASSPGLAGWEQY
V gene: TRBV9; J gene: TRBJ1-1; CDR3 protein: ASSDSDGRRTEAF
V gene: TRBV5-6; J gene: TRBJ1-5; CDR3 protein: ASSEGDRPNQPQH
V gene: TRBV11-2; J gene: TRBJ2-1; CDR3 protein: ASRPMSGKKRNEQF
V gene: TRBV6-1; J gene: TRBJ2-7; CDR3 protein: ASILILGTETYEQY
V gene: TRBV5-1; J gene: TRBJ1-4; CDR3 protein: ASSRPGTTEGKLF
V gene: TRBV29-1; J gene: TRBJ2-1; CDR3 protein: SVVEHNEQF
V gene: TRBV5-4; J gene: TRBJ1-4; CDR3 protein: ASSITGIGVANEKLF
V gene: TRBV7-3; J gene: TRBJ2-1; CDR3 protein: ASSSYSGRVSSYNEQF
V gene: TRBV27; J gene: TRBJ1-2; CDR3 protein: ASSLEVAPANYGYT
V gene: TRBV9; J gene: TRBJ2-5; CDR3 protein: ASSVGTAQETQY
V gene: TRBV20-1; J gene: TRBJ2-7; CDR3 protein: SASSHPGAGSYEQY
V gene: TRBV9; J gene: TRBJ2-2; CDR3 protein: ASSATAGAGTGELF